The 5 T cell receptor beta chains below all came from one sample that was sequenced in a study of T cell responses to AZD1222 COVID-19 vaccine. Using immunoSEQ multiplex PCR, the repertoire was profiled, and TCRdb retains in-frame clones only, with some absent. Of about 86,000 clones listed, around 87% are singletons. The source material was peripheral blood, sampled 28 days after the second AZD1222 dose. These receptors originate from an adult who received the AZD1222 COVID-19 vaccine.

The V gene is TRBV7-3, the J gene TRBJ1-1, with D unclear. The CDR3 loop spans 13 amino acids. CDR1 and CDR2 (germline): SGHTA, FQGTGA. Between the trimmed V and J ends, which lost 5 bases and 1 base, there was a span of 8 bases. CDR3 in amino acids: CASSADPNTEAFF. The CDR3 coding sequence is TGTGCCAGCAGCGCGGACCCGAACACTGAAGCTTTCTTT.

The chain joins TRBV5-6 to TRBJ1-1; D might be TRBD1 (5 bases). Germline lookup yields CDR1 SGHDT and CDR2 YYEEEE. The CDR3 covers 14 residues. Trimming stripped 2 bases from V and 10 bases from J, with 18 bases between. CDR3 residues: CASSFWTIRVGAFF. CDR3 bases: TGTGCCAGCAGCTTCTGGACAATCCGGGTCGGAGCTTTCTTT.

The chain carries TRBV5-5 and TRBJ2-5; D gene uncertain. This CDR3 contains 14 residues. CDR1 and CDR2 from the germline V gene are SGHKS and YYEKEE (reference sequence). V was pared by 4 bases and J by 1 base, with 11 bases between. The CDR3 region is CASSQRQSQETQYF. The CDR3 DNA follows: TGTGCCAGCAGCCAAAGACAAAGCCAAGAGACCCAGTACTTC.

The gene calls are TRBV7-2 and TRBJ2-3; a weak D match, TRBD2 (6 bases). CDR1 is SGHTA, CDR2 FQGNSA, per germline. The V end lost 1 base, the J end lost 3 bases, and 14 bases lay between the germline ends. The CDR3 runs 16 residues. The CDR3 DNA sequence: TGTGCCAGCAGCTTAGAGGCCGCGGGGTGGACAGATACGCAGTATTTT. Amino acid sequence: CASSLEAAGWTDTQYF.

J is TRBJ1-6 and V is TRBV5-3; D is undetermined. TRBV5-3 is an open reading frame, and its role is uncertain. The CDR3 runs 17 residues. V was pared by 0 bases and J by 6 bases, with 16 bases between. This chain's CDR3 is CARSLAGKLVVNSPLHF. The CDR3 DNA follows: TGTGCCAGAAGCTTGGCCGGAAAGCTAGTTGTTAATTCACCCCTCCACTTT.